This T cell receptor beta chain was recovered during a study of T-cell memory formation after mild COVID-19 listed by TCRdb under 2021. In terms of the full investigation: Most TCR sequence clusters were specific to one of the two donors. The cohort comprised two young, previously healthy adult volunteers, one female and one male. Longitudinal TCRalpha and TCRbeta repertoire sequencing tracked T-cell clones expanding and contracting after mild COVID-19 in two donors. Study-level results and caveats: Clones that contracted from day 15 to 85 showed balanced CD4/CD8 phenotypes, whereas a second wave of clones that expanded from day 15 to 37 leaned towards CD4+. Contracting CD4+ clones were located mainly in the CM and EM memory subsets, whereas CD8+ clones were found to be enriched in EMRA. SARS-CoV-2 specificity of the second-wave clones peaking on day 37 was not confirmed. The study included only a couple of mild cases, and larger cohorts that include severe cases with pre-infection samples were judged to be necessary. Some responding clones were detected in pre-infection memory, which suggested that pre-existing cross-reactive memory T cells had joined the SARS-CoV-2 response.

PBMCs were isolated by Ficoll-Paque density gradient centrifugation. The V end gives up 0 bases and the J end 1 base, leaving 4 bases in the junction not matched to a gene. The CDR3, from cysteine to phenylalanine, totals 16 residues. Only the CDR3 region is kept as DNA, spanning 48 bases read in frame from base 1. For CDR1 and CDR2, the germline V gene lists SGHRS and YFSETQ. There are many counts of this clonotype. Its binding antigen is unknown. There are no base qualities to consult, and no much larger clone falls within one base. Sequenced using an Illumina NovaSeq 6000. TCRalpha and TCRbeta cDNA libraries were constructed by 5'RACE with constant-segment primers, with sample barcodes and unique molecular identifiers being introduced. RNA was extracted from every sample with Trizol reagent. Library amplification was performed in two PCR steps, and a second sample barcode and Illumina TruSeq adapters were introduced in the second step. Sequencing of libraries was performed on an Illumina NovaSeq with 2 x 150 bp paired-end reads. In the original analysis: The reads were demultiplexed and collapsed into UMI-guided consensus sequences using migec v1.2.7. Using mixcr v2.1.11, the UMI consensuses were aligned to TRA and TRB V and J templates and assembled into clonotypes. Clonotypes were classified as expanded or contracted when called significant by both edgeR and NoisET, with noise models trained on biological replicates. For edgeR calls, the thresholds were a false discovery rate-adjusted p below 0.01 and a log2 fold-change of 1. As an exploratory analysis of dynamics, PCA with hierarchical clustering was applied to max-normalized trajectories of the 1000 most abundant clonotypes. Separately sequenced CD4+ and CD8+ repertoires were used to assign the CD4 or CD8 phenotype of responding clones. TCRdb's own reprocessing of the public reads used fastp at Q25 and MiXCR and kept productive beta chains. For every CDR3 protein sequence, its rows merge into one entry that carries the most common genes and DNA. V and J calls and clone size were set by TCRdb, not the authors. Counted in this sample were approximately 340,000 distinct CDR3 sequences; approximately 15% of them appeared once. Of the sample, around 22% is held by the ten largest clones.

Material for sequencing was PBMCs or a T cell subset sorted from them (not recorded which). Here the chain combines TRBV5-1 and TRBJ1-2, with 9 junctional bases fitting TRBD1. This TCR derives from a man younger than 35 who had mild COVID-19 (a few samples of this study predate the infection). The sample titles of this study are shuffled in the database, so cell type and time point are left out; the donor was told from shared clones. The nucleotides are TGCGCCAGCAGCTTGGGCTGGACAGGGGTTAACTATGGCTACACCTTC. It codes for CASSLGWTGVNYGYTF.